This T cell receptor (beta chain) came from a study of neurological immune-mediated disorders (dated by TCRdb to about 2019). Broadly, across the study: Peripheral blood TCR-beta repertoires from patients with HTLV-I-associated myelopathy (HAM/TSP), patients with multiple sclerosis, and healthy controls were compared in the study using UMI-based sequencing. Alongside PBMC samples, the set of around 99 TCR-beta libraries contained longitudinal samples, technical triplicates, and paired CD4+ and CD8+ T-cell subsets that had been sorted. The cohort comprised some 71 subjects: about 15 HAM/TSP patients, approximately 34 multiple sclerosis patients and 20 or so healthy controls. Study-wide conclusions, independent of this receptor: No identical CDR3 amino acid sequences were shared among expanded clones across subjects, suggesting private TCR-beta repertoires in all groups. TCR clonal expansion was highest in HAM/TSP patients and lowest in MS patients, with MS patients falling below even healthy controls.

Blood bank volunteers in Maryland, USA served as the healthy controls. For unsorted PBMC libraries, 2 million PBMCs were used after storage in RNAlater at -80 degrees C until RNA extraction. Peripheral blood was subjected to Ficoll-Hypaque density gradient centrifugation to isolate PBMCs, which were then cryopreserved in liquid nitrogen. cDNA synthesis used template-switch 5'RACE with a primer carrying a 10-nucleotide random unique molecular identifier tagging each TCR transcript. Each sequencing run produced over 190 million TCR-beta sequences covering 15-18 subjects. Total RNA was extracted with the RNeasy kit. Using the KAPA Real-time Library Amplification kit, TCR-beta VDJ regions were amplified with primers for the TCR constant region and the 5'RACE anchor. Sample indexes and Illumina adaptors were added in a first PCR, after which library yield was increased in a second PCR. After Ampure bead purification, the roughly 650 bp TCR product was size-selected on a 2% E-gel SizeSelection system. Before pooling, library quality was assessed on a Bioanalyzer, concentration was determined with Qubit, and library quantification was performed with the Kapa Library Quantification kit. Libraries were sequenced paired-end 2 x 150 bp on an Illumina HiSeq 2500. To increase sequence diversity, roughly 23-30% phiX was spiked into each library pool. The authors' analysis ran thus. The UMI-based MiGEC pipeline processed quality-filtered reads and removed over 85% of raw TCR sequences during error correction. IMGT germline references were used for alignment of VDJ genes, and clonotypes were defined by a unique CDR3 amino acid sequence together with V-J genes. Clonal expansion, Shannon diversity, and CDR3 relatedness (CalcPairwiseDistances, ClusterSamples) were evaluated with VDJtools, and phylogenetic trees were built with CLCbio workbench. Expanded clones were defined as having at least 8 unique UMIs, based on coefficient-of-variation modelling across technical triplicates. TCRdb trimmed public reads at Q25 via fastp, called clones via MiXCR and kept in-frame beta chains. A single entry per CDR3 protein holds the most common genes and DNA from its merged rows. What appears here as the V and J calls and clone size reflects TCRdb's work, not the paper's. The sample yields tens of thousands of distinct CDR3 sequences; 15% were counted once. Of the sample, roughly 27% falls within the top ten clones.

Cut back by 2 bases and 3 bases, the V and J ends lie 14 bases apart. Counted from cysteine to phenylalanine, this CDR3 has 15 amino acids. The sequence is cut down to CDR3 DNA, 45 bases in frame from base 1. The germline V gene gives CDR1 as SGHRS and CDR2 as YFSETQ. At least ten counts were recorded for this clonotype. Its antigen remains undetermined. Base quality data are lacking; no much larger clone is found one base away. The source material was PBMCs. The rearranged chain carries TRBV5-1 and TRBJ1-2; the D gene remains uncertain. This sequence originates from an older man in good health. For the CDR3, the sequence is CASSLSQTSYYGYTF. The DNA sequence is TGCGCCAGCAGCTTATCACAGACTTCGTACTATGGCTACACCTTC.